One and the same sample provided the 28 T cell receptor beta chains below, sequenced in a study of PD-L1 blockade in urothelial cancer (dated by TCRdb to about 2017). The library was prepared using the immunoSEQ multiplex PCR assay. TCRdb stores this immuneACCESS table with in-frame sequences only. Part of the clones is absent; in the studies checked, under half of the shortfall reflects unresolved V genes, and no reason is known for the rest. This sample gives around 30,000 clones in total; 84% of them show up just once. The ten largest clones capture around 3% of the sample. The sample's time point label is to be understood as: peripheral blood 6 weeks after treatment start. The material was PBMCs, obtained around atezolizumab (anti-PD-L1) treatment. The source is a man in his 70s with urothelial cancer.

The sample holds a few counts of this clone. The J gene is TRBJ2-5, the V gene TRBV5-1; 11 bases match TRBD1. Germline V CDR1 and CDR2: SGHRS, YFSETQ. The ends lost 4 bases at V and 0 bases at J; junction bases unmatched: 5. This CDR3 is built from 16 residues. CDR3 loop: CASSPGTGGYQETQYF. The CDR3 DNA reads TGCGCCAGCAGCCCCGGGACAGGGGGGTACCAAGAGACCCAGTACTTC.

The rearrangement joins TRBV30 to TRBJ1-4, with D unclear. CDR3 length equals 16 residues. Germline V gene data show CDR1 as GTSNPN and CDR2 as SVGIG (reference sequence). V shed 0 bases and J shed 1 base, with 12 bases lying between them. CDR3 DNA sequence: TGTGCCTGGAGTGTCGTCAGTCTAGGAACTAATGAAAAACTGTTTTTT. This sequence encodes CAWSVVSLGTNEKLFF.

J is TRBJ1-4 and V is TRBV5-1, with 10 positions matching TRBD1. With V trimmed by 4 bases and J by 5 bases, 2 bases remained unmatched. CDR3 length: 14 residues. Germline V gene lookup returns CDR1 SGHRS and CDR2 YFSETQ. CDR3 loop: CASSAGQGNEKLFF. The CDR3 DNA reads as TGCGCCAGCAGCGCGGGACAGGGGAATGAAAAACTGTTTTTT.

V usage is TRBV4-1 and J usage is TRBJ1-1; 7 nucleotides match TRBD1. V lost 0 bases, J lost 8 bases, and 12 bases stayed unmatched. Germline CDR1 reads MGHRA; CDR2 reads YSYEKL. The CDR3 is 16 amino acids. This chain's CDR3 is CASSQDPGGRVGEAFF. CDR3 bases: TGCGCCAGCAGCCAAGATCCAGGGGGGCGAGTAGGGGAAGCTTTCTTT.

The rearrangement links TRBV7-3 to TRBJ2-3, with a tentative D call TRBD2 (6 bases). The CDR3 covers 14 residues. The germline V gene encodes CDR1 SGHTA and CDR2 FQGTGA. V gave up 4 bases and J gave up 2 bases, with 10 bases separating them. The CDR3 sequence: CASSSGLTTDTQYF. The CDR3, as DNA: TGTGCCAGCAGCTCGGGACTCACCACAGATACGCAGTATTTT.

The rearrangement links TRBV27 to TRBJ1-2, with D perhaps matching TRBD1 (5 bases). The CDR3 totals 14 residues. Germline-derived CDR1 and CDR2 are MNHEY and SMNVEV (reference sequence). V was pared by 0 bases and J by 4 bases, with 9 bases between. The CDR3 region has the DNA TGTGCCAGCAGTTTATCGATCGGGGGCTATGGCTACACCTTC. Translated: CASSLSIGGYGYTF.

The J gene is TRBJ2-3, the V gene TRBV6-5; the match to TRBD2 covers 7 bases. Germline CDR1 MNHEY, CDR2 SVGAGI. This CDR3 is 15 amino acids long. Trimming took 0 bases from V and 4 from J; bases not matched to a gene: 4. The CDR3 DNA follows: TGTGCCAGCAGTTACTCGGGGGGGACCGCAGATACGCAGTATTTT. It is translated as CASSYSGGTADTQYF.

The V and J genes are TRBV5-8 and TRBJ2-7, with 7 bases lining up with TRBD1. Germline values: CDR1 SGHTS, CDR2 YDEGEE. Unmatched junction bases numbered 7, after V lost 0 bases and J lost 4 bases. The length of the CDR3 is 15 residues. The CDR3 spells CASSLGARGRYEQYF. DNA for the CDR3: TGTGCCAGCAGCTTGGGGGCGAGGGGGCGGTACGAGCAGTACTTC.

The chain has TRBV7-9 and TRBJ2-1, with D tentatively TRBD2 (6 bases). CDR3 size: 14 residues. V was shortened by 3 bases and J by 5 bases, with 11 bases between the two germline ends. Per germline, CDR1 SEHNR and CDR2 FQNEAQ (reference sequence). This CDR3 reads CASSLAGTHNEQFF. The DNA for the CDR3 is TGTGCCAGCAGCTTGGCGGGAACCCACAATGAGCAGTTCTTC.

The genes are TRBV4-1 and TRBJ1-1; D is uncertain. Germline-derived CDR1 and CDR2 are MGHRA and YSYEKL. The length of the CDR3 is 14 residues. V gave up 5 bases and J gave up 1 base, with 11 bases separating them. The CDR3 here is CASSTDYRNTEAFF. The CDR3 DNA is TGCGCCAGCAGCACCGATTACAGGAACACTGAAGCTTTCTTT.

The chain recombines TRBV4-3 with TRBJ2-6; 11 nucleotides line up with TRBD2. The germline gives CDR1 LGHNA, CDR2 YSLEER. The CDR3 runs 17 residues. V was pared by 2 bases and J by 2 bases, with 2 bases of the junction left unmatched. The CDR3 coding sequence is TGCGCCAGCAGCCAACTAGCGGGGGGCCCTGGGGCCAACGTCCTGACTTTC. It is translated as CASSQLAGGPGANVLTF.

This clone was seen only once. This chain uses TRBV5-4 with TRBJ2-7, with 8 bases identical to TRBD2. The J segment lost 3 bases and the V segment lost 1 base, leaving 0 bases of the junction unmatched. Germline CDR1 is SGHNT and CDR2 is YYREEE (reference sequence). This CDR3 region has 13 residues. CDR3 nucleotide sequence: TGTGCCAGCAGCTTGCGGGGGGGCTACGAGCAGTACTTC. This sequence encodes CASSLRGGYEQYF.

V gene TRBV9 combines with J gene TRBJ2-1; 7 positions agree with TRBD1. Trimming cost V 3 bases and J 5 bases; bases outside gene matches: 5. The CDR3 loop spans 14 amino acids. Germline values: CDR1 SGDLS, CDR2 YYNGEE. DNA of the CDR3: TGTGCCAGCAGCGCGTCGGACAGGAACAATGAGCAGTTCTTC. Its translation: CASSASDRNNEQFF.

The genes are TRBV5-4 and TRBJ2-7; 8 positions agree with TRBD2. The CDR3 consists of 12 residues. Germline V CDR1 and CDR2: SGHNT, YYREEE (reference sequence). The V and J ends lost 10 bases and 6 bases, in that order; junction bases with no gene match: 9. CDR3 sequence: CAYETGGGEQYF. The CDR3 DNA sequence: TGTGCCTACGAAACCGGGGGGGGCGAGCAGTACTTC.

The chain is built from TRBV27 and TRBJ2-7, with TRBD2 matching 13 bases. CDR3 size: 14 residues. Germline assignment: CDR1 MNHEY and CDR2 SMNVEV (reference sequence). With 8 bases clipped from V and 5 bases from J, the junction kept 6 bases outside the gene matches. CDR3 amino acids: CASHGLAGADEQYF. Here the CDR3 DNA reads TGTGCCAGCCATGGACTAGCGGGAGCCGACGAGCAGTACTTC.

This clone showed up just once. The chain couples TRBV12-5 to TRBJ2-6; tentative D call: TRBD1 (5 bases). This CDR3 has 18 residues. CDR1 LGHNT and CDR2 FRNRAP come from the germline V gene. Trimming removed 4 bases at V and 5 bases at J, with 21 bases between. CDR3 coding DNA: TGTGCTAGTGGTTCCTCGAATGCAGGACAAAGTCGGGCCAACGTCCTGACTTTC. This encodes CASGSSNAGQSRANVLTF.

This clone was seen only a few times. The J gene is TRBJ1-1, the V gene TRBV7-9, with D unresolved. Deletions cut 2 bases from V and 0 bases from J, with 10 bases between. Germline V gene sequence: CDR1 SEHNR, CDR2 FQNEAQ (reference sequence). The CDR3 runs 15 residues. The CDR3 sequence: CASSLSSGVNTEAFF. In nucleotides, the CDR3 is TGTGCCAGCAGCTTATCCTCCGGGGTGAACACTGAAGCTTTCTTT.

CDR3 region: CASSLTGTGAYNEQFF. For the CDR3, the DNA is TGTGCCAGCAGCTTGACCGGGACAGGGGCCTACAATGAGCAGTTCTTC. This chain connects TRBV11-3 to TRBJ2-1; 10 bases map to TRBD1. Unmatched junction bases numbered 4, after V lost 3 bases and J lost 2 bases. CDR3 length: 16 amino acids. The germline CDR1 and CDR2 sequences are SGHNT and YENEEA. Full variable domain (remainder filled in from reference TRBV11-3 and TRBJ2-1): EAGVVQSPRYKIIEKKQPVAFWCNPISGHNTLYWYLQNLGQGPELLIRYENEEAVDDSQLPKDRFSAERLKGVDSTLKIQPAELGDSAVYLCASSLTGTGAYNEQFFGPGTRLTVL.

The chain uses TRBV18 and TRBJ1-1; D may be TRBD1 (5 bases). CDR1 is KGHSH, CDR2 LQKENI, per germline. V was trimmed by 4 bases and J by 4 bases, leaving 13 bases between them. The CDR3 length is 14 residues. The CDR3 DNA is TGTGCCAGCTCACGTGGGGGGGTGAGCACTGAAGCTTTCTTT. Translating it yields CASSRGGVSTEAFF.

This sequence joins TRBV2 and TRBJ2-7; 12 bases agree with TRBD2. Trimming removed 4 bases from V and 2 bases from J; junction bases left unmatched: 3. Germline CDR1 and CDR2: SNHLY and FYNNEI. The CDR3 runs 15 residues. The CDR3 nucleotides read TGTGCCAGCAGTGCAAGGACTAGCGGGACCTACGAGCAGTACTTC. Its translation is CASSARTSGTYEQYF.

V is TRBV30 and J is TRBJ1-2, with 8 bases matching TRBD1. CDR3 length: 13 amino acids. The germline V gene encodes CDR1 GTSNPN and CDR2 SVGIG (reference sequence). The V gene end was trimmed by 1 base and the J gene end by 7 bases; junction bases not matched to a gene: 5. The chain's CDR3 is CAWSADRGGGYTF. The DNA for the CDR3 is TGTGCCTGGAGTGCCGACAGGGGAGGTGGCTACACCTTC.

V and J are TRBV19 and TRBJ1-2, with D unclear. This CDR3 region has 16 residues. Looked up from germline, CDR1 is LNHDA and CDR2 is SQIVND (reference sequence). V lost 2 bases and J lost 1, with 14 bases in between. The CDR3, as DNA: TGTGCCAGTAGTATAAGTCAGGAATTTGGTAACTATGGCTACACCTTC. It specifies CASSISQEFGNYGYTF. The full variable domain, with the rest looked up from reference TRBV19 and TRBJ1-2, is DGGITQSPKYLFRKEGQNVTLSCEQNLNHDAMYWYRQDPGQGLRLIYYSQIVNDFQKGDIAEGYSVSREKKESFPLTVTSAQKNPTAFYLCASSISQEFGNYGYTFGSGTRLTVV.

This chain uses TRBV7-6 with TRBJ2-1; 11 bases fit TRBD2. The germline V gene encodes CDR1 SGHVS and CDR2 FNYEAQ. CDR3 length equals 15 residues. Trimming cost V 4 bases and J 4 bases; bases outside gene matches: 3. In DNA form, the CDR3 reads TGTGCCAGCAGCTCCGGGACTAGCGGTTACAATGAGCAGTTCTTC. Translation: CASSSGTSGYNEQFF.

The V gene is TRBV7-2, the J gene TRBJ2-7; 14 nucleotides align to TRBD2. The J segment lost 2 bases and the V segment lost 5 bases, leaving 5 bases of the junction unmatched. Per germline, CDR1 SGHTA and CDR2 FQGNSA. The CDR3 spans 16 residues. CDR3 DNA: TGTGCCAGCAGCACGGGACTAGCGGGGGACACCTACGAGCAGTACTTC. Translated, it gives CASSTGLAGDTYEQYF.

This clone was seen once. The CDR3 protein is CASSAQAGPSYEQYF. The CDR3 DNA reads TGTGCCAGCAGCGCCCAAGCGGGGCCCTCCTACGAGCAGTACTTC. The chain combines TRBV9 with TRBJ2-7; TRBD2 agrees at 7 bases. V was pared by 3 bases and J by 0 bases, with 6 bases of the junction left unmatched. From germline, CDR1 is SGDLS and CDR2 YYNGEE. The CDR3 covers 15 residues.

The CDR3 coding sequence is TGTGCCATCAGGGGAGCAGGGGATTCACCCCTCCACTTT. Amino acid sequence: CAIRGAGDSPLHF. The chain carries TRBV10-3 and TRBJ1-6, with D perhaps TRBD1 (6 bases). Germline V gene sequence: CDR1 ENHRY, CDR2 SYGVKD. The CDR3 contains 13 residues. V lost 6 bases and J 8 bases, leaving 11 bases between the germline ends.

The CDR3 DNA follows: TGTGCCAGCAGCGTAACATCATACCCCACAGATACGCAGTATTTT. This encodes CASSVTSYPTDTQYF. J is TRBJ2-3 and V is TRBV9; D gene ambiguous. From germline, CDR1 is SGDLS and CDR2 YYNGEE. The CDR3 runs 15 residues. V shed 1 base and J shed 2 bases, with 11 bases lying between them.

The chain recombines TRBV21-1 with TRBJ2-1; TRBD1 reflects the table's D call only, with no check against the DNA. TRBV21-1 constitutes a pseudogene. The CDR3 totals 14 residues. This CDR3 reads CASSKRGTLREQFF. The CDR3 nucleotides read TGTGCCAGCAGCAAGAGGGGGACCTTGAGGGAGCAGTTCTTC.